The present TCR beta chain was sequenced within a study of cytomegalovirus exposure and HLA in healthy donors (TCRdb year 2017). With regard to the full study: An earlier analysis of several hundred of the donors reported approximately 300 Gb of sequence data and roughly 100 million unique TCR beta sequences from some 180 million T cells. Approximately 300 gigabases of sequencing data and tens of millions of unique TCR sequences made up an early release that covered 500 to 650 HLA-typed donors. Of the roughly 400 genotyped donors, approximately 83% fell in the genetic ancestry cluster associated with self-reported Caucasian donors. The study aimed to test whether cataloging public T cell receptors could reveal signatures of past pathogen exposure. The study profiled the T cell repertoires of 500 to 800 subjects by immunosequencing and related them to cytomegalovirus serostatus. Along with the roughly 670-subject first cohort, a separate validation cohort of about 110 different subjects was used. To predict cytomegalovirus infection status, the study brought together high-throughput TCR immunosequencing, statistical association of individual TCRs with disease status, and machine learning. In a later analysis, previously published TCR beta repertoires from roughly 710 donors were re-analyzed and high-resolution HLA genotyping was added so that TCR occurrence patterns could be studied. The later analysis used no new phenotypic data to find candidate immune exposures, relying instead on TCR beta sequences and their occurrence across donors. An earlier analysis of approximately 630 of the donors applied high-throughput TCR beta sequencing to assess whether each TCR beta V gene segment acted as functional or pseudogenic. Donor age, sex, ethnicity and CMV serostatus were collected together with the repertoire data. In a later genetic analysis, genome-wide SNP genotypes for about 65% of the roughly 700 donors were used, and that subset was treated as a discovery cohort. All discovery cohort repertoires had been generated on a single sequencing platform. Class I and class II HLA loci were covered by the typing at four-digit resolution. The number of typed donors differed by locus: roughly 629-640 for A, B, C, DRB1 and DQB1; approximately 540 for DQA1; 600 to 610 for DPA1; and 400 to 480 for DPB1. Four to six DR-DQ haplotypes were handled as single units for association and clustering, since linkage in the cohort was strong. On average, around 200,000 unique TCR beta nucleotide sequences were sequenced per donor among several hundred genotyped donors of the cohort, with 15% to 20% of those sequences being non-productive. General conclusions and limits of the study: Compared with the 666-donor mean, donors in an Asian-associated ancestry cluster had fewer N-insertions in productive TCRs, according to a later genetic analysis. CMV serostatus was the only immune exposure information available for the cohort. In a later analysis, the rate of TCR association differed among HLA loci, with DRB1 alleles having the most associated TCRs and HLA-C alleles having the fewest. A further reported finding was that TCR beta sequences accurately predicted the HLA-A and HLA-B alleles for most subjects in the first cohort. When HLA alleles, especially DR and DQ, strongly co-occurred, TCR associations were difficult to assign to individual alleles. In vitro tests confirmed that a few of the cytomegalovirus-associated TCR beta chains recognize cytomegalovirus antigens. In the study, some 160 TCR beta chains were listed as associated with cytomegalovirus. Because counts were too low, 15 to 20 rarely observed V segments, including chromosome 9 orphons, were excluded from the earlier analysis of fewer than 650 of the donors. A later analysis found that most CMV-associated TCR beta chains appeared HLA-restricted, with HLA associations seemingly driven largely by CMV exposure. Because HLA typing was missing for some donors at each locus, association tests included only the typed subset. The classifier was reported to diagnose cytomegalovirus status with high specificity and sensitivity in both the original cohort and the validation cohort. While some public TCRs were present in many individuals, most TCR sequences turned up only very rarely across donors. A later analysis found that HLA-associated TCR beta chains were more clonally expanded and had lower generation probabilities than equally common non-associated chains. In an earlier analysis of approximately 590 of the donors, most TCR beta V segments were observed in productive rearrangements about 87% or about 30% of the time, broadly matching IMGT annotations. Only TCR beta chains were sequenced in this cohort, and the absence of alpha or paired-chain data limited detectable features. Roughly uniform sequencing depth across donors was assumed in presence/absence analyses, although this assumption may not hold. Correlated functional status among segregating V segments might be attributable to linkage disequilibrium, but an unknown experimental factor could not be ruled out. Several of the top co-occurrence clusters appeared to be linked to parvovirus B19, influenza, CMV and Epstein-Barr virus, according to a later analysis. The authors suggested that the approach could potentially be generalized to other disease states and immunological phenotypes. A group of highly shared sequence variants was considered likely to be a technical artifact of the sequencing pipeline. In a later genetic analysis, a missense DCLRE1C variant was associated with V-gene and J-gene trimming of TCR beta chains, and the association was replicated in an independent cohort. A later analysis associated 17,000 or so TCR beta sequences with specific HLA alleles at a false discovery rate of 0.05.

The cohort consisted of 600 or so healthy bone marrow donors. All cohort members were sampled while nominally healthy, although unrecorded immune exposures were likely present. The donor tested CMV seronegative and was one of the 352 seronegative cohort members. A peripheral blood sample was provided by each donor, and peripheral blood mononuclear cells were used for TCR beta sequencing. Genomic DNA was extracted from the blood cell samples with the Qiagen DNeasy Blood Extraction Kit. Library preparation employed the immunoSEQ multiplex PCR assay. For the multiplex PCR, a mixture combining 60 forward primers for TCR Vbeta segments and 13 reverse primers for TCR Jbeta segments was used. Amplification of the CDR3 region of rearranged TCR beta genes was performed with a multiplex PCR assay on genomic DNA. On the Illumina HiSeq System, the amplified TCR beta libraries were sequenced as 87-base-pair reads. Under the source paper's analysis protocol: In a later analysis, around 80 million unique TCR beta chains were counted across the roughly 670 repertoires, and roughly 11 million of these chains were shared by at least two donors. To remove PCR and sequencing errors, raw reads were error-corrected and collapsed into unique sequences using a nearest-neighbor algorithm that merged closely related sequences. CDR3 sequences were aligned to IMGT reference sequences to assign V, D and J gene segments. For a sequence to be retained, a match of at least six nucleotides was required to both a V gene segment and a J gene segment. A rearrangement was called productive if the CDR3 had no stop codons and remained in frame with V and J, and every other rearrangement was called non-productive. Following IMGT convention, CDR3 was defined as the stretch from the second conserved V-encoded cysteine up to the conserved J-encoded phenylalanine. The earlier analysis of a few hundred of the donors excluded any sequence lacking an unambiguous match to a single V gene segment. An earlier analysis of several hundred of the donors called V segments functional above 56.7% productive rearrangements and segregating when the between-donor standard deviation exceeded 5%. To diagnose cytomegalovirus status from the catalog of TCR beta chain sequences, a statistical classification framework was built. V and J gene assignment, in a later analysis, came from comparing TCR nucleotide sequences with IMGT/GENE-DB human TR gene sequences. Using the TCRdist pipeline, a later analysis assigned CDR3 sequences along with most-parsimonious VDJ recombination scenarios. A later analysis defined each TCR beta chain by its CDR3 amino acid sequence plus V-gene family, and excluded reads lacking a unique V-gene family. A later analysis removed several hundred highly shared, low-generation-probability nucleotide sequences to deal with suspected cross-contamination and a sequencing artifact. In a later analysis, a clonal expansion index was calculated for each public chain from normalized within-repertoire ranks of inferred template counts. In a later analysis, generation probabilities were computed with a VDJ recombination model fitted to out-of-frame rearrangements, and the resulting probabilities were checked against IGoR. Hypergeometric tests were used in a later analysis to score TCR-TCR, TCR-HLA and TCR-CMV co-occurrence, with a repertoire-size bias correction applied to the TCR pairs. In a later analysis, false discovery rates were estimated by permuting HLA or CMV assignments 20 times. A later analysis grouped co-occurring TCRs with DBSCAN, adding TCRdist sequence similarity when clustering within HLA-allele-positive subsets. For co-occurrence clustering, repertoires with fewer than 30,000 or more than 120,000 public chains were excluded, along with roughly five repertoires with anomalous nucleotide sharing. TCRdb took over this immuneACCESS table, retaining in-frame rearrangements with V and J assigned. Such tables are incomplete; in checked studies, under half of the missing clones stem from an unresolved V gene, and the remainder is unexplained. V and J calls and clone size are given by that table; D and trimming were obtained from the DNA. This sample gives over 150,000 clones in total; 70% to 80% of them show up just once. Around 1.4% of the sample rests with the top ten.

With regard to this clone: Its recognized antigen is unknown. Qualities for individual bases were not recorded, and no much larger clone is one base off.

The sequenced sample was PBMCs. The source of this sequence is a man in his 60s in good health and CMV-seronegative.

The DNA sequence is TGTGCCAGCAGCCAACGCCGGGACTTAAACTCCTACGAGCAGTACTTC. This gives the protein CASSQRRDLNSYEQYF. Recombination linked TRBV5-5 to TRBJ2-7, with a tentative D gene TRBD2 over 6 matching bases. For CDR1 and CDR2, the germline V gene (reference sequence) lists SGHKS and YYEKEE. V lost 4 bases and J lost 0 bases; the stretch between them is 17 bases long. The CDR3 spans 16 residues, from the cysteine through the phenylalanine. Here the CDR3 DNA is all that survives: 48 bases in frame from base 1.